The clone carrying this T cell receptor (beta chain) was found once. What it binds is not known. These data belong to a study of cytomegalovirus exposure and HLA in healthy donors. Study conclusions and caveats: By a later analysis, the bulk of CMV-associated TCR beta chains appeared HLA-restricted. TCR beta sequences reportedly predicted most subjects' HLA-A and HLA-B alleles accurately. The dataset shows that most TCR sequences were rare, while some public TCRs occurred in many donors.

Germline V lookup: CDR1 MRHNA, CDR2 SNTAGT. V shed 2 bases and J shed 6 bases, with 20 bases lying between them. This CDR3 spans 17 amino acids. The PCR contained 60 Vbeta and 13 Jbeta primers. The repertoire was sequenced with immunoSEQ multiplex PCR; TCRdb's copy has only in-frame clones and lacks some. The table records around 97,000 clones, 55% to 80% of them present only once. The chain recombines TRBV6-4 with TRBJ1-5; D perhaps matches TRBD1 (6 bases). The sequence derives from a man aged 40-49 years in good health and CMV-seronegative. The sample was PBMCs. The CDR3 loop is CASSDQLWGQWVQPQHF. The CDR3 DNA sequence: TGTGCCAGCAGTGACCAACTCTGGGGGCAATGGGTTCAGCCCCAGCATTTT.